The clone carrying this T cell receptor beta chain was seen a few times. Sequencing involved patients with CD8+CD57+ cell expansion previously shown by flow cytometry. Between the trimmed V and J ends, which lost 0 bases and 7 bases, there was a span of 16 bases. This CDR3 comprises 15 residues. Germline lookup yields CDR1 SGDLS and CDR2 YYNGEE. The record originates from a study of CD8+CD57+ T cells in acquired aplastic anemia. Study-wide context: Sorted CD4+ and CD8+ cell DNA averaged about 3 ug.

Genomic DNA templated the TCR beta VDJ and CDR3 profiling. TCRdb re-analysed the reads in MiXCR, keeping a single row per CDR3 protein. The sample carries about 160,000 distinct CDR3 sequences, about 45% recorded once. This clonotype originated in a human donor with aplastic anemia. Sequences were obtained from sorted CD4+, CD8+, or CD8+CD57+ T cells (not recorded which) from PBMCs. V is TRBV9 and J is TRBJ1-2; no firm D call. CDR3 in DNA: TGTGCCAGCAGCGTAGGGAGCCCCCACCTGGGTGGCTACACCTTC. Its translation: CASSVGSPHLGGYTF.